Shown below are 22 T cell receptor beta chains from a single sample sequenced in a study of blood T cell repertoires in COVID-19. Here immunoSEQ multiplex PCR was the method, and the copy in TCRdb shows in-frame clones only, minus some. Of around 230,000 clones listed, around 84% are singletons. The sample consisted of peripheral blood. The receptors were sampled from a man aged 35 to 55 who had recovered from COVID-19.

The CDR3 sequence is CASSPQHHSNQPQHF. The CDR3, as DNA: TGTGCCAGCTCACCACAACACCATAGCAATCAGCCCCAGCATTTT. This chain links TRBV18 with TRBJ1-5; D ambiguous. V shed 1 base and J shed 0 bases, with 7 bases lying between them. Germline CDR1 reads KGHSH; CDR2 reads LQKENI. The CDR3 covers 15 residues.

This clone turned up a few times. The V call is TRBV30, the J call TRBJ1-6; 11 nucleotides line up with TRBD1. Unmatched junction bases numbered 10, after V lost 2 bases and J lost 7 bases. In germline, CDR1 is GTSNPN, CDR2 SVGIG (reference sequence). The CDR3 is 17 amino acids. The CDR3 DNA follows: TGTGCCTGGAGTCCAGGGACAGGGGGTTCGAGGAATTCACCCCTCCACTTT. The encoded protein is CAWSPGTGGSRNSPLHF.

This clone has only one observation. A clone one base away is much larger, so this may be a read error. The J gene is TRBJ1-1, the V gene TRBV3-1 (or the pseudogene TRBV3-2); D is ambiguous. The germline V gene encodes CDR1 LGHDT and CDR2 YNNKEL (reference sequence). This CDR3 region has 13 residues. V was shortened by 2 bases and J by 0 bases, with 4 bases between the two germline ends. CDR3: CASSQQVNTEAFF. The CDR3 nucleotides are TGTGCCAGCAGCCAACAGGTGAACACTGAAGCTTTCTTT.

There are a few counts of this clone. This chain uses TRBV10-1 with TRBJ1-2; 7 positions match TRBD1. After removal of 0 bases from V and 0 bases from J, the junction contained 13 bases not matched to a gene. This CDR3 is built from 19 residues. CDR1 is WNHNN and CDR2 is SYGVQD in the germline V gene (reference sequence). The CDR3 coding sequence is TGCGCCAGCAGTGAGTCGTTTCCCCCAGAAGGGGGCTCTAACTATGGCTACACCTTC. Protein product: CASSESFPPEGGSNYGYTF.

The chain employs TRBV4-1 and TRBJ2-2; the match to TRBD2 covers 11 bases. Germline values: CDR1 MGHRA, CDR2 YSYEKL. V was clipped by 7 bases and J by 5 bases; unmatched bases: 6. The CDR3 has 15 amino acids. The chain's CDR3 is CASTGTSGPTGELFF. In DNA, the CDR3 is TGCGCCAGCACCGGGACTAGCGGTCCGACCGGGGAGCTGTTTTTT.

The DNA of the CDR3 is TGTGCCAGCAGCCAAGTCCAGGGGGCCGGGGAGCTGTTTTTT. It codes for CASSQVQGAGELFF. The V and J genes are TRBV3-1 (or the pseudogene TRBV3-2) and TRBJ2-2; 7 bases map to TRBD1. Germline CDR1 is LGHDT and CDR2 is YNNKEL (reference sequence). V gave up 1 base and J gave up 6 bases; unmatched junction bases: 2. The CDR3 extends over 14 amino acids.

This clone was seen once. The chain carries TRBV11-2 and TRBJ1-6, with TRBD1 matching 10 bases. Germline CDR1 SGHAT, CDR2 FQNNGV. The CDR3 is 15 residues long. After removal of 0 bases from V and 10 bases from J, the junction contained 3 bases not matched to a gene. CDR3: CASSLEGQGRSPLHF. DNA of the CDR3: TGTGCCAGCAGCTTAGAGGGACAGGGGCGATCACCCCTCCACTTT.

This clone showed up many times. V usage is TRBV11-2 and J usage is TRBJ2-1; D not certain. Trimming removed 1 base from V and 5 bases from J, with 3 bases in between. Germline V CDR1 and CDR2: SGHAT, FQNNGV. The CDR3 length is 12 residues. DNA of the CDR3: TGTGCCAGCAGCTTAGTCGACAATGAGCAGTTCTTC. It translates to CASSLVDNEQFF.

The V and J genes are TRBV19 and TRBJ1-6; D is possibly TRBD1 (5 bases). The CDR3 has 13 residues. Germline values: CDR1 LNHDA, CDR2 SQIVND (reference sequence). Trimming stripped 7 bases from V and 6 bases from J, with 10 bases between. The CDR3 spells CASKRGGNSPLHF. In DNA, the CDR3 is TGTGCCAGTAAGAGGGGAGGTAATTCACCCCTCCACTTT.

The gene calls are TRBV15 and TRBJ2-5; TRBD1 agrees at 11 bases. The trim removed 1 base at V and 5 bases at J, leaving 3 bases unmatched. Germline V CDR1 and CDR2: LNHNV, YYDKDF (reference sequence). The CDR3 is 15 residues long. The CDR3 DNA follows: TGTGCCACCAGCAGAGTAGGACAGGGGGCGGAGACCCAGTACTTC. The encoded protein is CATSRVGQGAETQYF.

The gene calls are TRBV9 and TRBJ2-6; D remains unclear. This CDR3 region has 13 residues. V was pared by 8 bases and J by 0 bases, with 6 bases between. Looked up from germline, CDR1 is SGDLS and CDR2 is YYNGEE. Here the CDR3 reads CARTRSGANVLTF. The CDR3 DNA reads as TGTGCCAGAACTCGCTCTGGGGCCAACGTCCTGACTTTC.

The chain joins TRBV7-2 to TRBJ1-1; unclear D gene. From germline, CDR1 is SGHTA and CDR2 FQGNSA. Trimming removed 1 base from V and 4 bases from J, with 13 bases in between. This CDR3 region has 15 residues. The CDR3 protein is CASSLVWAGSTEAFF. The DNA for the CDR3 is TGTGCCAGCAGCTTAGTTTGGGCAGGAAGCACTGAAGCTTTCTTT.

The V gene is TRBV27, the J gene TRBJ1-1; no reliable D call. Deletions cut 7 bases from V and 5 bases from J, with 11 bases between. The germline V gene encodes CDR1 MNHEY and CDR2 SMNVEV (reference sequence). CDR3 length equals 12 residues. CDR3 sequence: CASKNPGTEAFF. For the CDR3, the DNA is TGTGCCAGCAAGAACCCCGGGACTGAAGCTTTCTTT.

The V call is TRBV5-4, the J call TRBJ2-5; 8 bases align to TRBD2. V shed 3 bases and J 4 bases; nucleotides not matched to a gene: 5. The V gene's germline CDR1 is SGHNT and CDR2 YYREEE (reference sequence). This CDR3 comprises 14 residues. CDR3 nucleotide sequence: TGTGCCAGCAGCTCCACAAGCGGGGGAGAGACCCAGTACTTC. It translates to CASSSTSGGETQYF.

This sequence joins TRBV5-8 and TRBJ2-7, with 8 positions matching TRBD1. The CDR3 covers 13 residues. From germline, CDR1 is SGHTS and CDR2 YDEGEE. J lost 8 bases, V lost 5 bases, and 9 bases had no gene match. CDR3 DNA sequence: TGTGCCAGCAGGGCGGGACAGGAAACGAAGCAGTACTTC. Amino acids: CASRAGQETKQYF.

The chain combines TRBV18 with TRBJ1-3; D is uncertain. The V gene's germline CDR1 is KGHSH and CDR2 LQKENI. The CDR3 is 15 amino acids. Trimming took off 6 bases at V and 0 bases at J, with 12 bases between the two ends. The DNA of the CDR3 is TGTGCCAGCTCCAACGTGCGAACCTCTGGAAACACCATATATTTT. It specifies CASSNVRTSGNTIYF.

The chain has TRBV9 and TRBJ2-1; 7 nucleotides match TRBD1. Trimming took 4 bases from V and 10 from J; bases not matched to a gene: 11. This CDR3 comprises 14 residues. The germline CDR1 and CDR2 sequences are SGDLS and YYNGEE. CDR3 nucleotide sequence: TGTGCCAGCAGCAGGGAGACAGGGCGGGTAGAGCAGTTCTTC. The encoded protein is CASSRETGRVEQFF.

Worth noting for this clone: In the same sample, other DNA sequences code for this CDR3. This sequence joins TRBV2 and TRBJ1-1; TRBD1 matches at 9 bases. Germline assignment: CDR1 SNHLY and CDR2 FYNNEI. The CDR3 covers 14 residues. V gave up 6 bases and J gave up 2 bases; unmatched junction bases: 4. CDR3 in DNA: TGTGCCAGCAGCGTACAGGGGGCAAACACTGAAGCTTTCTTT. Residues: CASSVQGANTEAFF.

CDR3 sequence reads: CASSSVDRVYGYTF. The CDR3 DNA is TGTGCCAGCTCATCCGTGGACAGGGTCTATGGCTACACCTTC. The J gene is TRBJ1-2, the V gene TRBV18; 8 positions agree with TRBD1. The CDR3 loop spans 14 amino acids. Germline CDR1 is KGHSH and CDR2 is LQKENI. Losses at the gene ends were 5 bases for V and 4 bases for J; bases not matched to a gene: 6.

This rearrangement joins TRBV5-6 to TRBJ2-2; 8 bases match TRBD2. The germline CDR1 and CDR2 sequences are SGHDT and YYEEEE. The CDR3 covers 16 residues. Unmatched junction bases numbered 5, after V lost 1 base and J lost 3 bases. DNA of the CDR3: TGTGCCAGCAGCTTGTACGAGACTAGCGACACCGGGGAGCTGTTTTTT. Its protein is CASSLYETSDTGELFF.

The V gene is TRBV7-9, the J gene TRBJ2-7; 9 positions agree with TRBD1. Germline trimming cut 1 base from V and 7 bases from J; bases unmatched to any gene: 8. This CDR3 is built from 15 residues. CDR1 is SEHNR and CDR2 is FQNEAQ in the germline V gene (reference sequence). This chain's CDR3 is CASSLVAQGAKEQYF. The CDR3 DNA sequence: TGTGCCAGCAGCTTAGTGGCACAGGGGGCAAAGGAGCAGTACTTC. Variable domain in full (rest from reference TRBV7-9 and TRBJ2-7): DTGVSQNPRHKITKRGQNVTFRCDPISEHNRLYWYRQTLGQGPEFLTYFQNEAQLEKSRLLSDRFSAERPKGSFSTLEIQRTEQGDSAMYLCASSLVAQGAKEQYFGPGTRLTVT.

The rearrangement joins TRBV10-1 to TRBJ2-3, with 10 bases lining up with TRBD2. The CDR3 has 14 amino acids. V gave up 6 bases and J gave up 6 bases; unmatched junction bases: 6. CDR1 and CDR2 from the germline V gene are WNHNN and SYGVQD (reference sequence). In DNA form, the CDR3 reads TGCGCCAGCAGAGCTAGCGGGGGCCGGGATACGCAGTATTTT. Amino acid sequence: CASRASGGRDTQYF.